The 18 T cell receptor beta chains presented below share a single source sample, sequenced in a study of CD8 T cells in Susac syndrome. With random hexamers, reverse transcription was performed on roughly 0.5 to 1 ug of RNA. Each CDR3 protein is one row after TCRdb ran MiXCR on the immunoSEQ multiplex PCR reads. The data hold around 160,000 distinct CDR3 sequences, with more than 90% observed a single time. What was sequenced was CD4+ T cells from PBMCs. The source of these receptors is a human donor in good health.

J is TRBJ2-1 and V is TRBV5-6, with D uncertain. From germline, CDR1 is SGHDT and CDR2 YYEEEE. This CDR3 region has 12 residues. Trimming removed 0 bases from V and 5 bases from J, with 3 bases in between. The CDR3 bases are TGTGCCAGCAGCTTGGAAGACAATGAGCAGTTCTTC. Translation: CASSLEDNEQFF. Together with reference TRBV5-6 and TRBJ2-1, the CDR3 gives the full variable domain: DAGVTQSPTHLIKTRGQQVTLRCSPKSGHDTVSWYQQALGQGPQFIFQYYEEEERQRGNFPDRFSGHQFPNYSSELNVNALLLGDSALYLCASSLEDNEQFFGPGTRLTVL.

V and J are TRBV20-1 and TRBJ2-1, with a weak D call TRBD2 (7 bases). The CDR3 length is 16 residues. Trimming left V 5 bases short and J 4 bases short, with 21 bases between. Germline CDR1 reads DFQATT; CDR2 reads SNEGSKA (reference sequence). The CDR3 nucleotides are TGCAGTGCTTGGGGGTCTGGCGCGGGGGCATACAATGAGCAGTTCTTC. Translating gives CSAWGSGAGAYNEQFF.

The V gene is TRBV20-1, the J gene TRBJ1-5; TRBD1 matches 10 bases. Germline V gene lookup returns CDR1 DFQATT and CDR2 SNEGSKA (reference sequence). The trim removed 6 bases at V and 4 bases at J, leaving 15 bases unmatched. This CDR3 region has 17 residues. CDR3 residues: CSATNTHRGQGNQPQHF. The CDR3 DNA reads TGCAGTGCGACAAACACCCACCGGGGACAGGGGAATCAGCCCCAGCATTTT.

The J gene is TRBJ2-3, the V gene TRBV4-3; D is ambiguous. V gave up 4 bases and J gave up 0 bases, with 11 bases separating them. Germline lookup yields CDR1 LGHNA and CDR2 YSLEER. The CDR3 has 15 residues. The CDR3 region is CASSLQTLSTDTQYF. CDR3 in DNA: TGCGCCAGCAGCCTACAGACACTTAGCACAGATACGCAGTATTTT.

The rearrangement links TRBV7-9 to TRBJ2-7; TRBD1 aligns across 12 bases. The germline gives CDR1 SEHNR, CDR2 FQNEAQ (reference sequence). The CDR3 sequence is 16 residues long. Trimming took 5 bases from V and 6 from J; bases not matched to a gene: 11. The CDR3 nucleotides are TGTGCCAGCAGCCAGGCCGGGACAGGGGGCTCCGGCGAGCAGTACTTC. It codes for CASSQAGTGGSGEQYF.

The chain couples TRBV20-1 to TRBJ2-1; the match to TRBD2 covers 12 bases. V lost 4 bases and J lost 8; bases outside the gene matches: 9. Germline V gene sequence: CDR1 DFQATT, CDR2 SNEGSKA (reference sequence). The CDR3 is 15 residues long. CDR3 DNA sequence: TGCAGTGCTAACAGCCCTAGCGGGGGGGCCTATGAGCAGTTCTTC. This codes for CSANSPSGGAYEQFF.

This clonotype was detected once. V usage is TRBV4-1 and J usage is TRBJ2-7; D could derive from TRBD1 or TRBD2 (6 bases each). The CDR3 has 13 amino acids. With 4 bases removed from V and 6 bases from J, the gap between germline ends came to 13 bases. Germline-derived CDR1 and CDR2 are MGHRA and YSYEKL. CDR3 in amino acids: CASSREGGGEQYF. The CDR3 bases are TGCGCCAGCAGCCGAGAAGGGGGAGGCGAGCAGTACTTC.

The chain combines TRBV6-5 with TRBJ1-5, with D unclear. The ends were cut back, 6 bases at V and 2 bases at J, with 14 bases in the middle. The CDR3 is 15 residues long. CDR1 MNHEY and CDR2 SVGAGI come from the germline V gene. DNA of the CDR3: TGTGCCAGCAGCGCTCAGGACGGCGGCAATCAGCCCCAGCATTTT. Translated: CASSAQDGGNQPQHF.

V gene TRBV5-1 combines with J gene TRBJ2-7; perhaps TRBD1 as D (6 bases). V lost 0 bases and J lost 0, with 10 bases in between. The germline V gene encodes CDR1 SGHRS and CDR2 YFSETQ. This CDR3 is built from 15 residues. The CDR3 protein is CASSLGQARSYEQYF. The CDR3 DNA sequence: TGCGCCAGCAGCTTGGGACAGGCGCGCTCCTACGAGCAGTACTTC.

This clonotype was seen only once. This chain's CDR3 is CASSPDRGNYGYTF. The CDR3 DNA follows: TGTGCCAGCAGTCCAGACAGGGGCAACTATGGCTACACCTTC. The rearrangement uses TRBV12-3 or TRBV12-4 and TRBJ1-2, with 8 bases fitting TRBD1. This CDR3 is 14 amino acids long. V gave up 5 bases and J gave up 2 bases; unmatched junction bases: 4.

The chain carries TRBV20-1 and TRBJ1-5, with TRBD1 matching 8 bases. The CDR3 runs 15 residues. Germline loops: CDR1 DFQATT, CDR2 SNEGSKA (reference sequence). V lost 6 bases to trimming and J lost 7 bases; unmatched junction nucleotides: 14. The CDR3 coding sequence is TGCAGTGCAGGACCGGGACAGGCCCCGATCCAGCCCCAGCATTTT. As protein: CSAGPGQAPIQPQHF.

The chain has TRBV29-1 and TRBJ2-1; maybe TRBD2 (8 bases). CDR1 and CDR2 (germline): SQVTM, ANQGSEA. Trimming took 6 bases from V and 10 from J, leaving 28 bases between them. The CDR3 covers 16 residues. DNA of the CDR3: TGCAGCGTAGGGGGCCCAGCGGGGGCCCGATCTAAGGAGCAGTTCTTC. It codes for CSVGGPAGARSKEQFF.

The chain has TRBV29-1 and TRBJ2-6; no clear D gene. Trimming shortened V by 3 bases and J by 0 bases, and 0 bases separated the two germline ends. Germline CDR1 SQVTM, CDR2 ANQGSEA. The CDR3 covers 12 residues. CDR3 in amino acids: CSVDSGANVLTF. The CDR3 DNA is TGCAGCGTTGACTCTGGGGCCAACGTCCTGACTTTC.

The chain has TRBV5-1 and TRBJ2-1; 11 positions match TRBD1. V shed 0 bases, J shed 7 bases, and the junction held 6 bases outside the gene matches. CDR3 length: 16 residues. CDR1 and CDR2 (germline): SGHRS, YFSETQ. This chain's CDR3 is CASSLEGQGAINEQFF. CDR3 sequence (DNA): TGCGCCAGCAGCTTGGAAGGACAGGGGGCAATTAATGAGCAGTTCTTC.

The CDR3 sequence: CASSVGTPGNSPLHF. The CDR3 DNA reads TGTGCCAGCAGCGTCGGGACACCAGGGAATTCACCCCTCCACTTT. The chain joins TRBV9 to TRBJ1-6, with D perhaps TRBD1 (6 bases). Germline loops: CDR1 SGDLS, CDR2 YYNGEE. This CDR3 is 15 amino acids long. V was cut by 2 bases and J by 7 bases, with 13 bases left in between.

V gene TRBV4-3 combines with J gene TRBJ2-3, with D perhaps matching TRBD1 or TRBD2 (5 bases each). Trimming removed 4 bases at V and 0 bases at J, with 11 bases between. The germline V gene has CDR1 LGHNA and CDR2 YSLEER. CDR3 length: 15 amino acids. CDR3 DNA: TGCGCCAGCAGCCCAGGGACGCCGAGCACAGATACGCAGTATTTT. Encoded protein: CASSPGTPSTDTQYF.

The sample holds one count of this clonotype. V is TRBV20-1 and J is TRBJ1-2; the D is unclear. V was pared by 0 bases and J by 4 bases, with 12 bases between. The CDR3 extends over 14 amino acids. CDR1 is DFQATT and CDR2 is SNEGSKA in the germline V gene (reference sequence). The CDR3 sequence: CSARDPLKPYGYTF. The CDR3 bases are TGCAGTGCTAGAGATCCGTTAAAACCCTATGGCTACACCTTC.

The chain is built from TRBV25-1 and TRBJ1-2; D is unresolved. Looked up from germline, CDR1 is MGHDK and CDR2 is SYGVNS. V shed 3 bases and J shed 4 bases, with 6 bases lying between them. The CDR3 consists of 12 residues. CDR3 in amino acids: CASSDPVYGYTF. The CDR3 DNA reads TGTGCCAGCAGTGATCCGGTCTATGGCTACACCTTC.